This entry features one TCR beta chain sequence. The specificity of this receptor is unknown. No much larger clone exists at a distance of one base, and base qualities are not known. Ends trimmed: V by 8 bases, J by 4 bases; bases unmatched to a gene: 1. Including cysteine and phenylalanine, the CDR3 has 13 amino acids. Only the CDR3 DNA stays, 39 bases, in frame from base 1. In the germline V gene (reference sequence), CDR1 corresponds to MNHNY and CDR2 to SVGAGI. Library generation was performed with the immunoSEQ multiplex PCR assay. TCRdb obtained this table from immuneACCESS and retained in-frame rearrangements with V and J assigned. These tables miss some clones; where compared with another copy, unresolved V genes account for less than half of the shortfall, and the remainder is unexplained. Present in this sample are under 70,000 clones, 92% of which were seen just once. The top ten hold just under 2% of the sample.

The data derive from a study of T cell changes during pregnancy in multiple sclerosis (dated by TCRdb to between 2018 and 2021). With respect to the entire study: Changes in the T cell repertoire over the course of pregnancy were examined in this study in women with multiple sclerosis.

This clonotype originated in a female donor in good health, enrolled as a control in a pregnancy study. The chain was built from TRBV6-6 and TRBJ2-7, with 14 bases matching TRBD2. The specimen was peripheral blood, collected in the third trimester of pregnancy. The nucleotides are TGTGCCAGCCGACTAGCGGGAGGGTACGAGCAGTACTTC. Translated, this gives CASRLAGGYEQYF.